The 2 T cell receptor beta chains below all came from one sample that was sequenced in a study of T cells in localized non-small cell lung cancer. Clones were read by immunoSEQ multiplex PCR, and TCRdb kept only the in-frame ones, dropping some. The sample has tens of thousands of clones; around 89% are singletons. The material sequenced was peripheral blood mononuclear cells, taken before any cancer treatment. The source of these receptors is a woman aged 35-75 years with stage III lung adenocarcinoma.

CDR3 nucleotide sequence: TGTGCCTGGACAGGGTCGAGTTCTGGAAACACCATATATTTT. The encoded protein is CAWTGSSSGNTIYF. The gene calls are TRBV30 and TRBJ1-3, with TRBD1 as a possible D gene (5 bases). CDR1 and CDR2 (germline): GTSNPN, SVGIG (reference sequence). With 4 bases removed from V and 1 base from J, the gap between germline ends came to 11 bases. This CDR3 has 14 amino acids.

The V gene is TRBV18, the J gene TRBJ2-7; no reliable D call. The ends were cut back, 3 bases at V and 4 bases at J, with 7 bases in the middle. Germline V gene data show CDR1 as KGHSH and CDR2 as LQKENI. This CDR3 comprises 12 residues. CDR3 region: CASSPRNYEQYF. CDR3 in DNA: TGTGCCAGCTCACCTCGAAATTACGAGCAGTACTTC.